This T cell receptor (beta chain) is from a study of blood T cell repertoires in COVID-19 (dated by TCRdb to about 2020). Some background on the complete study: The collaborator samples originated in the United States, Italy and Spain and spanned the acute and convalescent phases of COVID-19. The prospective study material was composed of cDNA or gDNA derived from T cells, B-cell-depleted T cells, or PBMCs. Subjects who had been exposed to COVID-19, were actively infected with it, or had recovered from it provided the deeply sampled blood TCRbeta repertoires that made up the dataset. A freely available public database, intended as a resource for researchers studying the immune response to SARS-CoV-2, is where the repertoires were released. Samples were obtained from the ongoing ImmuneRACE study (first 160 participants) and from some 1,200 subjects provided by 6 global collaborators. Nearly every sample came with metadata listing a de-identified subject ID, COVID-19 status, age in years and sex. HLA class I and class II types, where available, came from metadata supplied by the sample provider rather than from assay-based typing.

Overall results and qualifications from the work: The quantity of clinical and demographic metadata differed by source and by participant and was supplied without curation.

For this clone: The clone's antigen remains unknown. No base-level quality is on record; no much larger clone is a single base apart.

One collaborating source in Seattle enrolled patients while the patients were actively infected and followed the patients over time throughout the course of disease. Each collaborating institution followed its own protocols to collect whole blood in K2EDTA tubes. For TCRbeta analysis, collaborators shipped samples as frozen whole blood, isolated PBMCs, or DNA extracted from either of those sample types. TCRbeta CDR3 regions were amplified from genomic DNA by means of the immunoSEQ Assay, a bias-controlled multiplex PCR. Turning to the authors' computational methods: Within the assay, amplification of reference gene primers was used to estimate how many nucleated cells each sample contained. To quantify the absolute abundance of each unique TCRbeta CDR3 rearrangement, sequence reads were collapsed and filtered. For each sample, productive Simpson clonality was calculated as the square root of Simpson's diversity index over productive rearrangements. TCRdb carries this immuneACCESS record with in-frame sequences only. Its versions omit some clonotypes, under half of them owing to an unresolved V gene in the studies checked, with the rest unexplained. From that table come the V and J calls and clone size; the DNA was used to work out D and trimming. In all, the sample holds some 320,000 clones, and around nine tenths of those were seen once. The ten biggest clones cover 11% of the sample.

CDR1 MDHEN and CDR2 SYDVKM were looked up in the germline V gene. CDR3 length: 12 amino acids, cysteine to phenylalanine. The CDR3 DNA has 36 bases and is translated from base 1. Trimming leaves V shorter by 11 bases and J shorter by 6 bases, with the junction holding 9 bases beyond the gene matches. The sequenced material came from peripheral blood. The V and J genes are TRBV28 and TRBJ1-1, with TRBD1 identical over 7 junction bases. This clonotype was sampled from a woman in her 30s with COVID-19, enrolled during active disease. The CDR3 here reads CAAGGTSPEAFF. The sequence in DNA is TGTGCCGCAGGGGGAACGTCCCCTGAAGCTTTCTTT.